The source of this TCR beta chain is a study of control samples from healthy donors and cancer patients (TCRdb year 2020). Library preparation employed the immunoSEQ multiplex PCR assay. TCRdb retrieved this table from immuneACCESS and kept in-frame rearrangements only. Not all clones are present; in checked studies, unresolved V genes account for under half, and no reason is known for the remainder. The sample has 84,000 or so clones on record, 91% of them singletons. The ten largest account for 15% to 17% of the sample. V was cut back by 3 bases and J by 7 bases, leaving a gap of 16 bases between them. CDR1 and CDR2 are drawn from the germline V gene: SGHTA, FQGTGA. The CDR3 spans 16 residues, from the cysteine through the phenylalanine. Only the CDR3 region is kept as DNA, spanning 48 bases read in frame from base 1. This clone is a singleton in its sample. Its antigen has not been determined. Base qualities are not provided; no much larger clone lies one nucleotide away. This same CDR3 is encoded by further DNA sequences in the sample.

This sequence uses TRBV7-3 and TRBJ1-6, with an unclear D gene assignment. The sequence was collected from a man between 25 and 39 years old in good health. Sequencing was done on a sample of blood. The CDR3 here reads CASSFTGRRSNSPLHF. The nucleotide sequence is TGTGCCAGCAGCTTTACCGGGCGACGCTCGAATTCACCCCTCCACTTT. The full variable domain, completed from the reference TRBV7-3 and TRBJ1-6 proteins outside the CDR3, reads GAGVSQTPSNKVTEKGKYVELRCDPISGHTALYWYRQSLGQGPEFLIYFQGTGAADDSGLPNDRFFAVRPEGSVSTLKIQRTERGDSAVYLCASSFTGRRSNSPLHFGNGTRLTVT.